The present entry profiles one T cell receptor (beta chain) with its context. The data stem from a study of CD8 T cells in ankylosing spondylitis. The CDR3 covers 13 residues. The germline V gene has CDR1 SGHKS and CDR2 YYEKEE (reference sequence). V lost 6 bases to trimming and J lost 9 bases, with 18 bases between them. Libraries for TCR beta were made by quantitative 5'-RACE with molecular barcodes. TCRdb re-derived calls from the 5' RACE reads in MiXCR, one entry per CDR3 protein. The data show about 120,000 distinct CDR3 sequences, 12% to 15% seen once. Sequencing used blood, either unsorted or a sorted T cell fraction (not recorded which). This chain uses TRBV5-5 with TRBJ1-2; possible D gene TRBD1, 5 bases. The TCR comes from a female donor with ankylosing spondylitis or in good health (not recorded which). The CDR3 DNA follows: TGTGCCAGCACCCCTGAGATCGGGGGACGCTACACCTTC. Encoded protein: CASTPEIGGRYTF.